A selection of T cell receptor beta chains follows, all from one sample in a study of pediatric ulcerative colitis. Some clones are missing from TCRdb's copy, which holds only in-frame ones; the method was immunoSEQ multiplex PCR. The table has 59,000 or so clones, around 80% seen once. Sequencing input: blood. All receptors come from a boy between 10 and 17 years old with moderate ulcerative colitis. Each CDR3 is given with its conserved first and last residue.

V gene	J gene	CDR3 protein
TRBV19	TRBJ2-1	CASSIRSGSYNEQFF
TRBV5-1	TRBJ2-1	CASSLEGLADFYNEQFF
TRBV19	TRBJ1-5	CASRGWGRVNQPQHF
TRBV19	TRBJ2-2	CASSIDHTTGELFF
TRBV7-9	TRBJ2-5	CASSLDRRQETQYF
TRBV7-6	TRBJ2-7	CASSPTGTASYEQYF
TRBV2	TRBJ1-1	CASTPSAFMNTEAFF
TRBV7-2	TRBJ2-7	CASSYGTGDYEQYF
TRBV29-1	TRBJ1-4	CSVGEPPREEKLFF
TRBV27	TRBJ1-3	CASSFLSGAGNTIYF
TRBV30	TRBJ2-1	CAWIPSSGLAVFNEQFF
TRBV7-9	TRBJ1-1	CASSFSEAFF
TRBV6-1	TRBJ2-7	CASSGPFKGGYEQYF
TRBV29-1	TRBJ2-2	CSVVATAAGELFF
TRBV2	TRBJ2-5	CASSEGLIAGANKETQYF
TRBV29-1	TRBJ1-1	CSVAAASQTRYTEAFF
TRBV9	TRBJ2-1	CASSVARKNEQFF
TRBV6-1	TRBJ1-3	CASSESRDRNTIYF
TRBV11-3	TRBJ2-1	CASSLEASINEQFF
TRBV18	TRBJ1-1	CASSPGDIKAFF
TRBV25-1	TRBJ2-5	CASSELGQETQYF
TRBV6-6	TRBJ1-2	CASSYTGTRVGYTF
TRBV6-4	TRBJ2-3	CASSVKGASTDTQYF
TRBV28	TRBJ2-3	CASSFRRSTDTQYF
TRBV5-4	TRBJ1-6	CASSPQENSPLHF
TRBV5-1	TRBJ1-1	CASSLPRQGLTEAFF
TRBV10-3	TRBJ2-7	CAISATSSYEQYF
TRBV20-1	TRBJ2-1	CSASWGEQFF
TRBV4-1	TRBJ2-5	CASSLLGGGQETQYF
TRBV19	TRBJ2-7	CASSMGELHYF
TRBV6-5	TRBJ1-1	CASSYGPNTEAFF
TRBV6-6	TRBJ2-7	CASSYAGLYEQYF
TRBV4-2	TRBJ2-1	CASSQGVLAGVSYNEQFF
TRBV4-3	TRBJ1-1	CASSQDSDREAFF
TRBV2	TRBJ2-7	CASNRDSHYEQYF
TRBV7-9	TRBJ2-3	CASSWTVSSSTDTQYF
TRBV9	TRBJ2-7	CASSETEDRVATGEQYF
TRBV11-2	TRBJ2-7	CASSLDLGTGLYEQYF
TRBV29-1	TRBJ1-3	CSVELTGFSGNTIYF
TRBV2	TRBJ2-1	CASSSGGYNEQFF
TRBV10-3	TRBJ2-5	CAISESTSTETQYF
TRBV7-2	TRBJ2-7	CASSLGSGSNEQYF
TRBV30	TRBJ1-1	CAWSVLGNTEAFF
TRBV6-1	TRBJ2-1	CASSEEFPYSTYNEQFF
TRBV25-1	TRBJ1-5	CASSPGQGHQPQHF
TRBV2	TRBJ2-7	CASRWTYSYEQYF
TRBV7-3	TRBJ2-3	CASSLLRLPDTQYF
TRBV5-8	TRBJ2-7	CASSSLRQGKTYEQYF
TRBV30	TRBJ2-7	CAWSPSGGGSYEQYF
TRBV10-3	TRBJ2-5	CAIGGGYQETQYF
TRBV4-2	TRBJ2-5	CASSQASGLARAQETQYF
TRBV12-5	TRBJ1-2	CASGPPQGDYGYTF
TRBV9	TRBJ2-1	CASSVAGGPSYNEQFF
TRBV11-1	TRBJ1-4	CASSLRQATNEKLFF
TRBV5-1	TRBJ2-5	CASSLDGGTETQYF
TRBV6-5	TRBJ2-1	CASRGLAGGPDEQFF
TRBV7-9	TRBJ2-2	CASSFLGWDAGELFF
TRBV5-1	TRBJ2-1	CASSWGVPRPRGEQFF